This T cell receptor (beta chain) was sequenced during a study of blood T cell repertoires in COVID-19. This CDR3 has 14 residues. The germline gives CDR1 ENHRY, CDR2 SYGVKD. With V trimmed by 4 bases and J by 1 base, 4 bases remained unmatched. The data were produced by immunoSEQ multiplex PCR, yet TCRdb's version contains in-frame clones alone and is incomplete. The sample consists of approximately 200,000 clones, around 88% of them appearing once. The chain is built from TRBV10-3 and TRBJ2-7, with 7 bases aligning to TRBD2. This clonotype originated in a man between 18 and 35 years old with active or convalescent COVID-19. The specimen was peripheral blood. CDR3 sequence: CAISVSGHSYEQYF. CDR3 sequence (DNA): TGTGCCATCAGTGTTAGCGGGCATTCCTACGAGCAGTACTTC.